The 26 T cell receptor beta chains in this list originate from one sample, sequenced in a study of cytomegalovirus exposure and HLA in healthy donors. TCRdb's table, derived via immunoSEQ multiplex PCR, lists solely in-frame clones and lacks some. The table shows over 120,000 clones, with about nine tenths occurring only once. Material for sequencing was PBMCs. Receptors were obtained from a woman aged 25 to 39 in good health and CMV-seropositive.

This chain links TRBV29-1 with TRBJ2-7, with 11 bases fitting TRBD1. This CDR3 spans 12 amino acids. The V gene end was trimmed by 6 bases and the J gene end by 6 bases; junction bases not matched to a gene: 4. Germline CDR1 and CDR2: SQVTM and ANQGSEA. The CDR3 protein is CSVGTGGAEQYF. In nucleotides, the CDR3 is TGCAGCGTGGGGACAGGGGGTGCCGAGCAGTACTTC.

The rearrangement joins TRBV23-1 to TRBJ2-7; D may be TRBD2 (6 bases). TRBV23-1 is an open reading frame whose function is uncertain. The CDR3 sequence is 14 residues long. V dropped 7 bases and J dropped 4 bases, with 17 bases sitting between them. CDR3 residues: CASTKRAGRYEQYF. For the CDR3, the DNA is TGCGCCAGCACGAAAAGAGCGGGCCGTTACGAGCAGTACTTC.

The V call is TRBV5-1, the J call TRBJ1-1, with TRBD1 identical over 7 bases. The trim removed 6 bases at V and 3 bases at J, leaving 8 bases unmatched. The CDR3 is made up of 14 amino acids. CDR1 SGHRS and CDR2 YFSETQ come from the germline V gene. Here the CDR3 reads CASTTTGPDTEAFF. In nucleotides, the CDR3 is TGCGCCAGCACAACGACAGGGCCCGACACTGAAGCTTTCTTT.

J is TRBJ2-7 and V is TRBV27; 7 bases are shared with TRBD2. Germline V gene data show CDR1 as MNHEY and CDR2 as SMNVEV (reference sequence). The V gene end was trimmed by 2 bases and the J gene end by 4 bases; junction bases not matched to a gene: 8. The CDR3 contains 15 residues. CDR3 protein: CASSLIAGHKYEQYF. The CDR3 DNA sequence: TGTGCCAGCAGTTTAATAGCGGGCCATAAGTACGAGCAGTACTTC.

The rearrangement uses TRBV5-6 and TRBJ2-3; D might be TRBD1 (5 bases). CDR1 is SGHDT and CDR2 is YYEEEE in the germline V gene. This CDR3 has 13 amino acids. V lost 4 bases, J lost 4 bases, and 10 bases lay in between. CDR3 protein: CASSGAAADTQYF. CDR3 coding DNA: TGTGCCAGCAGCGGGGCAGCCGCAGATACGCAGTATTTT.

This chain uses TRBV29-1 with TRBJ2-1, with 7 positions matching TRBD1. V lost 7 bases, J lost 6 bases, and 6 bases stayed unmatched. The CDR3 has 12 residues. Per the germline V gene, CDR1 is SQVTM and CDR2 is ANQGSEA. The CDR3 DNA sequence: TGCAGCGCGCGGACAGGCTCCAATGAGCAGTTCTTC. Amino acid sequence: CSARTGSNEQFF.

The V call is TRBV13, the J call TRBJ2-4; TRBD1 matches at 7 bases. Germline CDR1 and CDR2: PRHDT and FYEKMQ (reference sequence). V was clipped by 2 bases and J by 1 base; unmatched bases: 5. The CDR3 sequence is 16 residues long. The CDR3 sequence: CASSLTGARAKNIQYF. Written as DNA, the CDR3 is TGTGCCAGCAGCTTAACAGGGGCCCGGGCCAAAAACATTCAGTACTTC. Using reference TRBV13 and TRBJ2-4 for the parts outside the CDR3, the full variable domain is AAGVIQSPRHLIKEKRETATLKCYPIPRHDTVYWYQQGPGQDPQFLISFYEKMQSDKGSIPDRFSAQQFSDYHSELNMSSLELGDSALYFCASSLTGARAKNIQYFGAGTRLSVL.

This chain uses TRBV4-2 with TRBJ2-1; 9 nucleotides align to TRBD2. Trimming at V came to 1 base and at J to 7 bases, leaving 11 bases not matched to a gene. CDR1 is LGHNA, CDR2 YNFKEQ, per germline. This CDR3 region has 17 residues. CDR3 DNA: TGTGCCAGCAGCCAAGCCCTAGGCGGGGGGGAAGGGAATGAGCAGTTCTTC. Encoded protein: CASSQALGGGEGNEQFF.

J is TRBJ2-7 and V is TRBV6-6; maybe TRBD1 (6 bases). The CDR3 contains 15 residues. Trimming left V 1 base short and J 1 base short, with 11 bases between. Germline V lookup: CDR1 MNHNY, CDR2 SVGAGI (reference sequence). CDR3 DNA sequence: TGTGCCAGCAGTTACTACAGGGTCGAATCCTACGAGCAGTACTTC. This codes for CASSYYRVESYEQYF.

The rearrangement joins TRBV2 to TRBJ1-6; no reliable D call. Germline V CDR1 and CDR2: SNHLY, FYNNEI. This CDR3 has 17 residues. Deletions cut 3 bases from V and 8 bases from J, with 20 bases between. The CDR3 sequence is CASSEGEVRGIDSPLHF. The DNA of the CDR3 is TGTGCCAGCAGTGAGGGTGAGGTCAGAGGGATCGATTCACCCCTCCACTTT. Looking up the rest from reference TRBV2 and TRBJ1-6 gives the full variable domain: EPEVTQTPSHQVTQMGQEVILRCVPISNHLYFYWYRQILGQKVEFLVSFYNNEISEKSEIFDDQFSVERPDGSNFTLKIRSTKLEDSAMYFCASSEGEVRGIDSPLHFGNGTRLTVT.

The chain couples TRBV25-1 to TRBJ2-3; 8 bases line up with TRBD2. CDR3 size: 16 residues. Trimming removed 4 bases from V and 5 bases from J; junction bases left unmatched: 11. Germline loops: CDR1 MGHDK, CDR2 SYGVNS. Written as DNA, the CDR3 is TGTGCCAGCAGTGTGGGACTAGTAATAAGGCAAGATACGCAGTATTTT. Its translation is CASSVGLVIRQDTQYF.

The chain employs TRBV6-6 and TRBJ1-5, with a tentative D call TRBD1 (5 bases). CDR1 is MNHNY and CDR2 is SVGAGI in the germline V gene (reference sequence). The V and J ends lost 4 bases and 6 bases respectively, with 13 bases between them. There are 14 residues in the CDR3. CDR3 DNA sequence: TGTGCCAGCAGTTTGGGGCTTGTCGTTCAGCCCCAGCATTTT. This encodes CASSLGLVVQPQHF.

DNA for the CDR3: TGTGCCAGCAGTAAAGGACAGGGGGCATTAAACTATGGCTACACCTTC. It codes for CASSKGQGALNYGYTF. The chain employs TRBV28 and TRBJ1-2; the match to TRBD1 covers 11 bases. Germline CDR1 MDHEN, CDR2 SYDVKM. This CDR3 spans 16 amino acids. The V segment lost 5 bases and the J segment 2 bases; nucleotides outside the gene matches: 7.

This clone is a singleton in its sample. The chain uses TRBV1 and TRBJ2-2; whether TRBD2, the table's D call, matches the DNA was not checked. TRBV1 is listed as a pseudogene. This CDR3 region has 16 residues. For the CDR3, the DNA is TGCACCAGCAGCCAAGATAGAAACGCGAACACCGGGGAGCTGTTTTTT. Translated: CTSSQDRNANTGELFF.

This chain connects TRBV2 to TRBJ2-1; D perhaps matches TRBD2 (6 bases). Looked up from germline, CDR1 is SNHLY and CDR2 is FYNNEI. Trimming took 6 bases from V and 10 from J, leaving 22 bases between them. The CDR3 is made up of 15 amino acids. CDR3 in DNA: TGTGCCAGCAGGGACTGGGGGAGGACTTCCGCCGAGCAGTTCTTC. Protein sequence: CASRDWGRTSAEQFF.

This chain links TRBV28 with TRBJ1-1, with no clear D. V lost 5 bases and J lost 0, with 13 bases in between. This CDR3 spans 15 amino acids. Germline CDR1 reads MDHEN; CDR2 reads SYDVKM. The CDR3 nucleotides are TGTGCCAGCAGTGTCAGCGGAGGGATGAACACTGAAGCTTTCTTT. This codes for CASSVSGGMNTEAFF.

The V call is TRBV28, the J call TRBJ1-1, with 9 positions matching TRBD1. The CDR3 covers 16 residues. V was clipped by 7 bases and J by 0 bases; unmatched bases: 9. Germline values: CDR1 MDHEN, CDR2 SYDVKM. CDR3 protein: CASNEDRGGMNTEAFF. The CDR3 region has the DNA TGTGCCAGCAACGAAGACAGGGGGGGCATGAACACTGAAGCTTTCTTT.

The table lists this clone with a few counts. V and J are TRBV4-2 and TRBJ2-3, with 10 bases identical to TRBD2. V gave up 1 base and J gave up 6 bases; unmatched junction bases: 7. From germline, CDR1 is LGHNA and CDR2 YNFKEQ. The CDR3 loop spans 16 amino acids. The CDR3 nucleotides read TGTGCCAGCAGCCAAGGGGGGAGCGGGGGGGCTGATACGCAGTATTTT. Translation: CASSQGGSGGADTQYF.

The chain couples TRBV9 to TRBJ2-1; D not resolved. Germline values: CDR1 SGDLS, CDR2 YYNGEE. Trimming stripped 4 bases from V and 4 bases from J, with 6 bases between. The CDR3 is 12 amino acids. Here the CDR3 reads CASSPRYNEQFF. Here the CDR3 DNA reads TGTGCCAGCAGCCCCCGTTACAATGAGCAGTTCTTC.

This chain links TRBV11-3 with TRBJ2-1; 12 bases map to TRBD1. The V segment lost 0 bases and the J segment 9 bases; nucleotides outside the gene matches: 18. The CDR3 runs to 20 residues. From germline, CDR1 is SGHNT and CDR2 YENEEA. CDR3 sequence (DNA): TGTGCCAGCAGCTTAGATGGTCCCCCCCATCGGGGACAGGGGGCCAGTGAGCAGTTCTTC. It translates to CASSLDGPPHRGQGASEQFF. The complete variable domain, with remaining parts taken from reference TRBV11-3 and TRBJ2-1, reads EAGVVQSPRYKIIEKKQPVAFWCNPISGHNTLYWYLQNLGQGPELLIRYENEEAVDDSQLPKDRFSAERLKGVDSTLKIQPAELGDSAVYLCASSLDGPPHRGQGASEQFFGPGTRLTVL.

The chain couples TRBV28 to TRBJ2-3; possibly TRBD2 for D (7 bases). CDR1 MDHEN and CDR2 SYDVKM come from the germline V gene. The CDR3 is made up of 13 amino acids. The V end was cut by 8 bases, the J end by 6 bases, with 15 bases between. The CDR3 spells CASRGGARDTQYF. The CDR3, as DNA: TGTGCCAGCCGTGGGGGGGCACGGGATACGCAGTATTTT. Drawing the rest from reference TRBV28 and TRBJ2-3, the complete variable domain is DVKVTQSSRYLVKRTGEKVFLECVQDMDHENMFWYRQDPGLGLRLIYFSYDVKMKEKGDIPEGYSVSREKKERFSLILESASTNQTSMYLCASRGGARDTQYFGPGTRLTVL.

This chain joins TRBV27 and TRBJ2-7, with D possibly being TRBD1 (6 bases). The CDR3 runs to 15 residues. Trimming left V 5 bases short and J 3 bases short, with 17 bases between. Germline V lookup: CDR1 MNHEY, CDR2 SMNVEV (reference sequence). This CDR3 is CASSPRRTDYYEQYF. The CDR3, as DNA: TGTGCCAGCAGTCCCAGACGGACAGACTACTACGAGCAGTACTTC.

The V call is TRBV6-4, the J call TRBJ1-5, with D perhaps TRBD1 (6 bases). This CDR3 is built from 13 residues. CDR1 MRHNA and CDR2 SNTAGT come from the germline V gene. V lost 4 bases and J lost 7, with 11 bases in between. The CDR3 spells CASSVDRGQPQHF. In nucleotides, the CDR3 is TGTGCCAGCAGTGTGGACAGAGGGCAGCCCCAGCATTTT.

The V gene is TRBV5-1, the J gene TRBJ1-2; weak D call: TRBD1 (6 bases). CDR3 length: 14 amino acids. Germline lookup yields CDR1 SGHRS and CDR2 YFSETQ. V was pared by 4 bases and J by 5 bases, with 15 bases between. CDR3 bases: TGCGCCAGCAGCCTGAGCCAGGGGCCTTATGGCTACACCTTC. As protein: CASSLSQGPYGYTF.

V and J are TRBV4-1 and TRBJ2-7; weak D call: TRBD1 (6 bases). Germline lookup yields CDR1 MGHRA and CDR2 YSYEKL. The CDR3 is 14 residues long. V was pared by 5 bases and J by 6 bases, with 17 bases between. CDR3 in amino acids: CASSLRPGAIEQYF. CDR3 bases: TGCGCCAGCAGCTTGCGTCCAGGGGCCATCGAGCAGTACTTC.

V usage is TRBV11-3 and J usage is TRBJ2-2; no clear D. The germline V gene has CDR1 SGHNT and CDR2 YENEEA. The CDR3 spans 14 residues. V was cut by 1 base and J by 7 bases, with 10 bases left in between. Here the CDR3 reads CASSLVRSGGELFF. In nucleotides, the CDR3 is TGTGCCAGCAGCTTAGTTCGGTCTGGCGGGGAGCTGTTTTTT. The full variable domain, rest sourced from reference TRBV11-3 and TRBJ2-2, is EAGVVQSPRYKIIEKKQPVAFWCNPISGHNTLYWYLQNLGQGPELLIRYENEEAVDDSQLPKDRFSAERLKGVDSTLKIQPAELGDSAVYLCASSLVRSGGELFFGEGSRLTVL.